This T cell receptor beta chain stems from a study of blood T cells in healthy people across ages. Findings and limits, study-wide: Aged donors had fewer naive CD4+ cells and lower diversity than long-lived donors. Unknown donor CMV status possibly confounded expanded clonotype changes. While age rose, TCR beta diversity per million T cells dropped in a roughly linear way.

This CDR3 region has 16 residues. V gave up 4 bases and J gave up 5 bases, with 15 bases separating them. Germline-derived CDR1 and CDR2 are SEHNR and FQNEAQ (reference sequence). The second PCR ran roughly 6 to 12 cycles with a sample-barcoded 5' primer and J-beta primers. TCRdb re-derived calls from the 5' RACE reads in MiXCR, one entry per CDR3 protein. The table shows roughly 1,700,000 distinct CDR3 sequences, with about 28% occurring only once. This clonotype was found many times. Antigen: not known. Sequencing was done on a sample of blood. The TCR sequence derives from a woman in her twenties or thirties in good health. The chain has TRBV7-9 and TRBJ2-6; no reliable D call. As DNA, the CDR3 is TGTGCCAGCAGCTCAATTGGGGTCCCCCGGGCCAACGTCCTGACTTTC. It is translated as CASSSIGVPRANVLTF.